A selection of T cell receptor beta chains follows, all from one sample in a study of T cell repertoires in cytomegalovirus infection. TCRdb independently ran MiXCR on the reads; one entry per CDR3 protein. The sample contains about 740,000 distinct CDR3 sequences, 35% of which appear only once. Sequencing was performed on PBMCs. Receptors originate from a human donor in good health (CMV status not recorded). Some clones in this sample may be carry-over from other donors' samples. Both conserved end residues are part of each CDR3. Fields, in order: D gene, V gene, J gene, clone size, CDR3 DNA, CDR3 protein. The D gene is left open where the match is weak. Rows may omit the clone size; those that give it use once, few, many or a size class.

.	TRBV19	TRBJ1-5	.	TGTGCCAGTAGCGAACAACGAGAGTATAGCAATCAGCCCCAGCATTTT	CASSEQREYSNQPQHF
TRBD1	TRBV11-1	TRBJ2-7	few	TGTGCCAGCAGCTGGGATGGGTCAGGGGGCGCCTACGAGCAGTACTTC	CASSWDGSGGAYEQYF
.	TRBV7-6	TRBJ2-2	.	TGTGCCAGCAGCTTAGATGGGTCAGTCGGGGAGCTGTTTTTT	CASSLDGSVGELFF
.	TRBV28	TRBJ2-5	few	TGTGCCAGCATGAGGACAAGAGCCCAAGAGACCCAGTACTTC	CASMRTRAQETQYF
.	TRBV6-1	TRBJ1-5	.	TGTGCCAGCATGCCACCGGAGGGTTTCCATCAGCCCCAGCATTTT	CASMPPEGFHQPQHF
.	TRBV3-1	TRBJ2-5	few	TGTGCCAGCAGCCAAGCCGTCGGACTGGCAGAGACCCAGTACTTC	CASSQAVGLAETQYF
TRBD1	TRBV6-1	TRBJ2-7	few	TGTGCCAGCAGCACAGGGGACCTTACCTACGAGCAGTACTTC	CASSTGDLTYEQYF
TRBD1	TRBV7-6	TRBJ2-6	few	TGTGCCAGCAGCCGACGATTGGGACAGCCTACTGGGGCCAACGTCCTGACTTTC	CASSRRLGQPTGANVLTF
.	TRBV7-2	TRBJ2-2	few	TGTGCCAGCAGCTTTGGCCGGACACCCTGGGGGGAGCTGTTTTTT	CASSFGRTPWGELFF
TRBD2	TRBV2	TRBJ2-3	once	TGTGCCAGCAAGGGCGGGGGGGCCGGTACGCAGTATTTT	CASKGGGAGTQYF
TRBD2	TRBV7-2	TRBJ2-2	many	TGTGCCAGCAGCGGGCCGACTAGCGGAGCGAACACCGGGGAGCTGTTTTTT	CASSGPTSGANTGELFF
.	TRBV6-1	TRBJ1-1	.	TGTGCCAGCACCACGGACAGATCACCTGAAGCTTTCTTT	CASTTDRSPEAFF
.	TRBV12-3/TRBV12-4	TRBJ1-5	.	TGTGCCAGCAGAACTACAGGGTTAAGTCAGCCCCAGCATTTT	CASRTTGLSQPQHF
.	TRBV7-2	TRBJ1-5	.	TGTGCCAGCAGCTTAATTGTCAATCAGCCCCAGCATTTT	CASSLIVNQPQHF
TRBD2	TRBV4-1	TRBJ2-7	few	TGCGCCAGCAGCCCTAGCGGGGGGACCACCTACGAGCAGTACTTC	CASSPSGGTTYEQYF
TRBD2	TRBV4-1	TRBJ2-5	once	TGCGCCAGCAGCCACAGCGGGGCGGAGACCCAGTACTTC	CASSHSGAETQYF
.	TRBV28	TRBJ2-1	.	TGTGCCAGCATCGCAGGGGGGGGGTACAATGAGCAGTTCTTC	CASIAGGGYNEQFF